This is a list of T cell receptor beta chains from one sample in a study of early T cells in non-severe SARS-CoV-2 infection. TCRdb re-analysed the 5' RACE reads in MiXCR, keeping a single row per CDR3 protein. The data hold about 81,000 distinct CDR3 sequences, with 5% to 6.5% observed a single time. Sequencing input: whole blood. Receptors were obtained from an adult who was a healthcare worker with PCR-confirmed SARS-CoV-2 infection or an uninfected control (not recorded which). CDR3s include the opening cysteine and the closing phenylalanine or tryptophan. Fields, in order: V gene, clone size, J gene, D gene, CDR3 DNA, CDR3 protein. D genes are given only for firm matches. The size field is filled for only some rows; it gives once, few, many or a size class.

V gene: TRBV29-1; clone size: -; J gene: TRBJ2-5; D gene: TRBD1; CDR3 DNA: TGCAGCGGGGGACAGGGACAAGAGACCCAGTACTTC; CDR3 protein: CSGGQGQETQYF
V gene: TRBV19; clone size: -; J gene: TRBJ2-1; D gene: TRBD2; CDR3 DNA: TGTGCCAGTAGTCCGGGACTAGCGGCTTACAATGAGCAGTTCTTC; CDR3 protein: CASSPGLAAYNEQFF
V gene: TRBV18; clone size: -; J gene: TRBJ1-1; D gene: -; CDR3 DNA: TGTGCCAGCTCCCAGGACCACTCGGGCACTGAAGCTTTCTTT; CDR3 protein: CASSQDHSGTEAFF
V gene: TRBV7-9; clone size: -; J gene: TRBJ2-3; D gene: -; CDR3 DNA: TGTGCCAGCAGCTACACTAGCACAGATACGCAGTATTTT; CDR3 protein: CASSYTSTDTQYF
V gene: TRBV28; clone size: many; J gene: TRBJ2-7; D gene: -; CDR3 DNA: TGTGCCAGCAGTTTAAAGGCAACGCAGTACTTC; CDR3 protein: CASSLKATQYF
V gene: TRBV12-3/TRBV12-4; clone size: few; J gene: TRBJ2-4; D gene: -; CDR3 DNA: TGTGCCAGCAGTTACCAGGGCTCAGGAAACATTCAGTACTTC; CDR3 protein: CASSYQGSGNIQYF
V gene: TRBV29-1; clone size: many; J gene: TRBJ2-2; D gene: -; CDR3 DNA: TGCAGCGTTGGGCTTACAGCAAACACCGGGGAGCTGTTTTTT; CDR3 protein: CSVGLTANTGELFF
V gene: TRBV6-5; clone size: many; J gene: TRBJ1-1; D gene: TRBD1; CDR3 DNA: TGTGCCAGCAGGCCCTCACAGGGGGCGAGAACTGAAGCTTTCTTT; CDR3 protein: CASRPSQGARTEAFF
V gene: TRBV20-1; clone size: -; J gene: TRBJ2-4; D gene: -; CDR3 DNA: TGCAGTGCCGGCGACGTCGGGGGCGCCAAAAACATTCAGTACTTC; CDR3 protein: CSAGDVGGAKNIQYF
V gene: TRBV19; clone size: few; J gene: TRBJ2-7; D gene: -; CDR3 DNA: TGTGCCAGTAGTATAGGTAGAGCGGCCTACGAGCAGTACTTC; CDR3 protein: CASSIGRAAYEQYF
V gene: TRBV7-2; clone size: few; J gene: TRBJ1-1; D gene: -; CDR3 DNA: TGTGCCAGCAGCACCAAACAGGGCAGTAACACTGAAGCTTTCTTT; CDR3 protein: CASSTKQGSNTEAFF
V gene: TRBV20-1; clone size: many; J gene: TRBJ1-1; D gene: TRBD1; CDR3 DNA: TGCAGTGCCATCACAGGGGCAGGGACTGAAGCTTTCTTT; CDR3 protein: CSAITGAGTEAFF
V gene: TRBV19; clone size: few; J gene: TRBJ2-3; D gene: TRBD2; CDR3 DNA: TGTGCCAGTAGCCAGTTTAGCGGGGGCACAGATACGCAGTATTTT; CDR3 protein: CASSQFSGGTDTQYF
V gene: TRBV7-2; clone size: many; J gene: TRBJ2-4; D gene: TRBD1; CDR3 DNA: TGTGCCAGCAGCTTAAACGGACAGGGTCTGGTCAAAAACATTCAGTACTTC; CDR3 protein: CASSLNGQGLVKNIQYF
V gene: TRBV29-1; clone size: many; J gene: TRBJ2-1; D gene: -; CDR3 DNA: TGCAGCGTTGGCCAAGACGCGGCCAATGAGCAGTTCTTC; CDR3 protein: CSVGQDAANEQFF
V gene: TRBV9; clone size: many; J gene: TRBJ2-5; D gene: -; CDR3 DNA: TGTGCCAGCAGCGATGAAGGGGGGGAGACCCAGTACTTC; CDR3 protein: CASSDEGGETQYF
V gene: TRBV20-1; clone size: many; J gene: TRBJ2-7; D gene: -; CDR3 DNA: TGCAGTGCTAGAGATCGGGACTACGAGCAGTACTTC; CDR3 protein: CSARDRDYEQYF
V gene: TRBV29-1; clone size: many; J gene: TRBJ1-1; D gene: -; CDR3 DNA: TGCAGCGCGTCAGACGGGGGTTGGGGAATGAACACTGAAGCTTTCTTT; CDR3 protein: CSASDGGWGMNTEAFF
V gene: TRBV5-1; clone size: many; J gene: TRBJ2-2; D gene: -; CDR3 DNA: TGCGCCAGCAGTAATACCGGGCCCCAACATCCCGGGGAGCTGTTTTTT; CDR3 protein: CASSNTGPQHPGELFF
V gene: TRBV20-1; clone size: few; J gene: TRBJ1-1; D gene: -; CDR3 DNA: TGCAGTGCTCGTCCCTGGGGGGGAATTGGTGAAGCTTTCTTT; CDR3 protein: CSARPWGGIGEAFF
V gene: TRBV5-1; clone size: many; J gene: TRBJ2-7; D gene: -; CDR3 DNA: TGCGCCAGCAGCTTGGGTTGGGAACCCTACGAGCAGTACTTC; CDR3 protein: CASSLGWEPYEQYF
V gene: TRBV20-1; clone size: few; J gene: TRBJ2-3; D gene: TRBD2; CDR3 DNA: TGCAGTGGAGACAAGCGGGGGGGCACAGATACGCAGTATTTT; CDR3 protein: CSGDKRGGTDTQYF
V gene: TRBV7-9; clone size: -; J gene: TRBJ2-7; D gene: -; CDR3 DNA: TGTGCCAGCAGCTTATTCCAGGGTCAGGACGAGCAGTACTTC; CDR3 protein: CASSLFQGQDEQYF
V gene: TRBV20-1; clone size: many; J gene: TRBJ2-7; D gene: -; CDR3 DNA: TGCAGTGCTTTCCTCGGGACTCCGAGCTCCTACGAGCAGTACTTC; CDR3 protein: CSAFLGTPSSYEQYF
V gene: TRBV30; clone size: few; J gene: TRBJ2-1; D gene: -; CDR3 DNA: TGTGCCTGGAGTTTGGACAGAATCTACAATGAGCAGTTCTTC; CDR3 protein: CAWSLDRIYNEQFF
V gene: TRBV30; clone size: few; J gene: TRBJ1-5; D gene: TRBD1; CDR3 DNA: TGTGCCTGGAGCAGGGGGCTAGATCAGCCCCAGCATTTT; CDR3 protein: CAWSRGLDQPQHF
V gene: TRBV7-6; clone size: many; J gene: TRBJ2-6; D gene: -; CDR3 DNA: TGTGCCAGCAGCCCCGGGGAAGCTGGGGCCAACGTCCTGACTTTC; CDR3 protein: CASSPGEAGANVLTF
V gene: TRBV6-5; clone size: few; J gene: TRBJ2-2; D gene: -; CDR3 DNA: TGTGCCAGCAGCCACGGGACCGTTGGATGGGAGCTGTTTTTT; CDR3 protein: CASSHGTVGWELFF
V gene: TRBV3-1; clone size: few; J gene: TRBJ1-1; D gene: TRBD1; CDR3 DNA: TGTGCCAGCAGCCAAGGGACAGGTCTTAACACTGAAGCTTTCTTT; CDR3 protein: CASSQGTGLNTEAFF
V gene: TRBV28; clone size: few; J gene: TRBJ1-5; D gene: -; CDR3 DNA: TGTGCCAGCAGTTTAGGGGGCCAGGGTGACCAGCCCCAGCACTTT; CDR3 protein: CASSLGGQGDQPQHF
V gene: TRBV28; clone size: many; J gene: TRBJ1-1; D gene: TRBD1; CDR3 DNA: TGTGCCAGCAGTTCATACAGGGGGGAAACTTTCTTT; CDR3 protein: CASSSYRGETFF
V gene: TRBV20-1; clone size: many; J gene: TRBJ1-6; D gene: TRBD1; CDR3 DNA: TGCAGTGCTAGAGGTTTTAACAGGGGGCGAAATTCACCCCTCCACTTT; CDR3 protein: CSARGFNRGRNSPLHF
V gene: TRBV30; clone size: many; J gene: TRBJ1-1; D gene: -; CDR3 DNA: TGTGCCTGGAGCGACGACAGCCCAGAAGCTTTCTTT; CDR3 protein: CAWSDDSPEAFF
V gene: TRBV6-5; clone size: many; J gene: TRBJ1-1; D gene: -; CDR3 DNA: TGTGCCAGCAGTTACGCGGGACGGAACACTGAAGCTTTCTTT; CDR3 protein: CASSYAGRNTEAFF
V gene: TRBV10-2; clone size: many; J gene: TRBJ1-3; D gene: -; CDR3 DNA: TGCGCCAGCAGGGCAGAGCAGAGCTCTGGAAACACCATATATTTT; CDR3 protein: CASRAEQSSGNTIYF
V gene: TRBV9; clone size: many; J gene: TRBJ1-2; D gene: -; CDR3 DNA: TGTGCCAGCAGCGTTCGCCCGGATTCTGGAACTAGGGGCTACACCTTC; CDR3 protein: CASSVRPDSGTRGYTF
V gene: TRBV4-1; clone size: few; J gene: TRBJ2-7; D gene: -; CDR3 DNA: TGCGCCAGCAGCCAAGGGACGGGCCTCTACGAGCAGTACTTC; CDR3 protein: CASSQGTGLYEQYF
V gene: TRBV5-1; clone size: many; J gene: TRBJ2-5; D gene: -; CDR3 DNA: TGCGCCAGCAACACAGGGTACCAAGAGACCCAGTACTTC; CDR3 protein: CASNTGYQETQYF
V gene: TRBV4-3; clone size: many; J gene: TRBJ1-2; D gene: -; CDR3 DNA: TGCGCCAGCAGCCATGGAACGACCCATAGCGGCTACACCTTC; CDR3 protein: CASSHGTTHSGYTF
V gene: TRBV25-1; clone size: many; J gene: TRBJ1-2; D gene: -; CDR3 DNA: TGTGCCAGCAGTGGTGGACAGTTCTATGGCTACACCTTC; CDR3 protein: CASSGGQFYGYTF
V gene: TRBV5-1; clone size: many; J gene: TRBJ1-1; D gene: -; CDR3 DNA: TGCGCCAGCAGCTTGAAGGGAGTGAGCACTGAAGCTTTCTTT; CDR3 protein: CASSLKGVSTEAFF
V gene: TRBV10-3; clone size: -; J gene: TRBJ2-1; D gene: TRBD2; CDR3 DNA: TGTGCCATCAGTGAGTCGCAGACTAGCGGGAGTAATGAGCAGTTCTTC; CDR3 protein: CAISESQTSGSNEQFF
V gene: TRBV6-2/TRBV6-3; clone size: many; J gene: TRBJ2-4; D gene: -; CDR3 DNA: TGTGCCAGCGGAGAGATACAGCCCAAAAACATTCAGTACTTC; CDR3 protein: CASGEIQPKNIQYF
V gene: TRBV7-2; clone size: many; J gene: TRBJ1-2; D gene: -; CDR3 DNA: TGTGCCAGCAGCTTTGACAGGTCCTATGGCTACACCTTC; CDR3 protein: CASSFDRSYGYTF
V gene: TRBV28; clone size: -; J gene: TRBJ2-2; D gene: TRBD2; CDR3 DNA: TGTGCCAGCACCTTCGGGGGGGCCTGGGCCACCGGGGAGCTGTTTTTT; CDR3 protein: CASTFGGAWATGELFF